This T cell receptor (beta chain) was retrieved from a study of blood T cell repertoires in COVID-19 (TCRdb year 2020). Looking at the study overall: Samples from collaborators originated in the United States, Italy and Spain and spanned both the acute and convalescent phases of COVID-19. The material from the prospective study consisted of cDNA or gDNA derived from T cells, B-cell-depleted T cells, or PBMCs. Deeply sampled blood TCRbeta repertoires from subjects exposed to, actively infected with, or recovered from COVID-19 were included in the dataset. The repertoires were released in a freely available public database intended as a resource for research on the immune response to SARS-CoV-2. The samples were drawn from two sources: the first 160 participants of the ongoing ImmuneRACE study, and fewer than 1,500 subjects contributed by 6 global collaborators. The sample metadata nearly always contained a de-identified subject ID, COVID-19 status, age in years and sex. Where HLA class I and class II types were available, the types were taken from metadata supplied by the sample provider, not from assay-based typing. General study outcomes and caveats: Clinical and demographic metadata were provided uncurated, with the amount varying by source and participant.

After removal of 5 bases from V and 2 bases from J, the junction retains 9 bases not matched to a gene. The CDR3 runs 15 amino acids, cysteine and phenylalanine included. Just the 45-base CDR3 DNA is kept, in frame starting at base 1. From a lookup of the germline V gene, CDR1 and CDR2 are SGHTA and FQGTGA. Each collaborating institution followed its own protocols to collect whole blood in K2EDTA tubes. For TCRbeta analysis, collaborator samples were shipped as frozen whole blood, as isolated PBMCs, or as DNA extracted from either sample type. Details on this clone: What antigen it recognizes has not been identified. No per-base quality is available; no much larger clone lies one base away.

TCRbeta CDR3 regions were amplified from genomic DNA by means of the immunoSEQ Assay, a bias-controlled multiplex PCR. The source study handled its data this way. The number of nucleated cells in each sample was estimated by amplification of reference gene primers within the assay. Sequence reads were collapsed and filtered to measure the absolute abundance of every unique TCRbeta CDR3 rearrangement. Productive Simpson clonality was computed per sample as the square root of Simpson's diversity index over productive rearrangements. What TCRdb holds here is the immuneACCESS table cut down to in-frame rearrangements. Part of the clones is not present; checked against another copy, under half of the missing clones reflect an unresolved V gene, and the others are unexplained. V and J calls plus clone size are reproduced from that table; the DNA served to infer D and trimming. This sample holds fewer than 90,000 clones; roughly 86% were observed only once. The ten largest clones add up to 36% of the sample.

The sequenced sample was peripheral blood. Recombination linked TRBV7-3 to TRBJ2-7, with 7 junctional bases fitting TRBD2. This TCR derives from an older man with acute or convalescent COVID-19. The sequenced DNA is TGTGCCAGCAGCCGGACTAGTTCCCTTACCTACGAGCAGTACTTC. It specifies CASSRTSSLTYEQYF.